The TCR beta chain described here comes from a study of blood T cell repertoires in COVID-19 (TCRdb year 2020). General notes on the study: The collaborator samples originated in the United States, Italy and Spain and spanned the acute and convalescent phases of COVID-19. Sample metadata almost always included a de-identified subject ID, COVID-19 status, age in years and sex. The repertoires were released in a freely available public database intended as a resource for research on the immune response to SARS-CoV-2. Where available, HLA class I and class II types were taken from metadata supplied by the sample provider and were not determined by assay-based typing. The dataset comprised deeply sampled blood TCRbeta repertoires from subjects exposed to, actively infected with, or recovered from COVID-19. Samples came from the ongoing ImmuneRACE study (first 160 participants) plus 1,254 subjects from 6 global collaborators. The prospective study material was composed of cDNA or gDNA derived from T cells, B-cell-depleted T cells, or PBMCs. Overall study outcomes, separate from this receptor: How much clinical and demographic metadata was included differed by source and by participant, and the metadata was provided uncurated.

Points on this clone: Which antigen it targets is not known. Qualities for individual bases were not recorded, and no much larger clone is one base off.

Collaborating institutions collected whole blood in K2EDTA tubes following their own protocols. For TCRbeta analysis, collaborators shipped samples in one of three forms: frozen whole blood, isolated PBMCs, or DNA extracted from either of those sample types. TCRbeta CDR3 regions were amplified from genomic DNA by means of the immunoSEQ Assay, a bias-controlled multiplex PCR. Regarding the original processing steps: The number of nucleated cells in each sample was estimated from the amplification of reference gene primers within the assay. To quantify the absolute abundance of each unique TCRbeta CDR3 rearrangement, sequence reads were collapsed and filtered. For each sample, productive Simpson clonality was calculated by taking the square root of Simpson's diversity index across productive rearrangements. Imported from immuneACCESS, the table was reduced by TCRdb to in-frame sequences with V and J called. These copies leave out some clones; in studies compared against another copy, an unresolved V gene accounts for under half, and the cause of the remainder is not known. V and J calls and clone size are those listed in that table; D and trimming were worked out from the DNA. For this sample there are 85,000 to 100,000 clones; about four fifths appear just once. Clones ranked in the top ten supply about 24% of the sample.

Trimmed from V: 4 bases; trimmed from J: 12 bases; junction bases lacking a gene match: 5. CDR1 and CDR2, per the germline V gene, are SGHTA and FQGTGA. From cysteine to phenylalanine, the CDR3 is 14 amino acids long. Of the read, only the CDR3 DNA is kept; its 42 bases are in frame from base 1. The V gene is TRBV7-3 and the J gene is TRBJ2-3; TRBD2 fits 15 bases in the junction. This sequence originates from a human donor in a cohort sampled during active COVID-19. Sequenced input: peripheral blood. The CDR3 has the sequence CASSSGLAGGPQYF. The base sequence is TGTGCCAGCAGCTCGGGACTAGCGGGGGGCCCACAGTATTTT.